These 23 T cell receptor beta chains share one sample of origin, sequenced in a study of shared clonotypes between healthy human individuals. Profiled with immunoSEQ multiplex PCR; TCRdb holds only in-frame clones, not every one. The sample has 1.4 million to 1.5 million clones; 96% are singletons. Sample: naive CD4+ T cells sorted from blood. This sample's subset: CD45RA+ positively selected. The receptors come from a man aged 25-40 years in good health.

The rearrangement joins TRBV7-2 to TRBJ2-5, with 7 bases aligning to TRBD1. Germline lookup yields CDR1 SGHTA and CDR2 FQGNSA. The CDR3 has 14 residues. Trimming at V came to 5 bases and at J to 5 bases, leaving 8 bases not matched to a gene. This CDR3 reads CASSRPTGLETQYF. Written as DNA, the CDR3 is TGTGCCAGCAGCCGTCCGACAGGGCTGGAGACCCAGTACTTC.

This chain uses TRBV6-6 with TRBJ2-7; D is unresolved. The CDR3 covers 14 residues. V lost 0 bases and J lost 5, with 11 bases in between. In germline, CDR1 is MNHNY, CDR2 SVGAGI (reference sequence). The CDR3 nucleotides are TGTGCCAGCAGTTACTCTTTTCTGGTGAACGAGCAGTACTTC. Translated, it gives CASSYSFLVNEQYF.

This chain joins TRBV10-2 and TRBJ2-7; 10 nucleotides agree with TRBD2. The CDR3 extends over 16 amino acids. Germline V CDR1 and CDR2: WSHSY, SAAADI. The J segment lost 3 bases and the V segment lost 3 bases, leaving 8 bases of the junction unmatched. Here the CDR3 reads CASSEELAGRIYEQYF. The CDR3 DNA sequence: TGCGCCAGCAGTGAAGAACTAGCGGGAAGGATCTACGAGCAGTACTTC.

This chain links TRBV20-1 with TRBJ2-7; D tentatively fits TRBD1 or TRBD2 (5 bases each). Germline loops: CDR1 DFQATT, CDR2 SNEGSKA (reference sequence). The CDR3 loop spans 11 amino acids. The V and J ends lost 8 bases and 7 bases respectively, with 15 bases between them. CDR3 nucleotides: TGCAGTACCCCGGGGACGCGGGAGCAGTACTTC. This encodes CSTPGTREQYF.

The chain combines TRBV7-6 with TRBJ2-1; D gene uncertain. With 4 bases removed from V and 8 bases from J, the gap between germline ends came to 9 bases. Germline loops: CDR1 SGHVS, CDR2 FNYEAQ. This CDR3 has 12 amino acids. In DNA form, the CDR3 reads TGTGCCAGCAGCTCACCAGCCGATGAGCAGTTCTTC. It encodes CASSSPADEQFF.

The chain is built from TRBV7-8 and TRBJ2-1; no clear D. The V and J ends lost 4 bases and 6 bases respectively, with 16 bases between them. The CDR3 consists of 15 residues. Germline V gene lookup returns CDR1 SGHVS and CDR2 FQNEAQ. CDR3 in DNA: TGTGCCAGCAGCTACCCGCCCTTGCAACTCAATGAGCAGTTCTTC. This sequence encodes CASSYPPLQLNEQFF.

The V and J genes are TRBV5-1 and TRBJ2-7; possible D gene TRBD1, 6 bases. This CDR3 spans 13 amino acids. Trimming cost V 0 bases and J 6 bases, with 10 bases left between them. Germline CDR1 reads SGHRS; CDR2 reads YFSETQ. The CDR3 coding sequence is TGCGCCAGCAGCTTGGGGGGCAGGGGCGAGCAGTACTTC. This translates into CASSLGGRGEQYF.

This chain's CDR3 is CASSSRRTSPSYEQYF. The CDR3, as DNA: TGTGCCAGCAGTTCCCGCCGGACTAGCCCCTCCTACGAGCAGTACTTC. V is TRBV28 and J is TRBJ2-7; TRBD2 matches at 8 bases. Per the germline V gene, CDR1 is MDHEN and CDR2 is SYDVKM. The CDR3 extends over 16 amino acids. Trimming took 4 bases from V and 0 from J; bases not matched to a gene: 8.

This chain joins TRBV5-1 and TRBJ2-1; possibly TRBD2 for D (5 bases). CDR1 and CDR2 from the germline V gene are SGHRS and YFSETQ. The length of the CDR3 is 11 residues. Deletions cut 4 bases from V and 11 bases from J, with 10 bases between. CDR3 loop: CASSEEEKQFF. DNA for the CDR3: TGCGCCAGCAGCGAGGAGGAAAAGCAGTTCTTC.

The V and J genes are TRBV4-2 and TRBJ1-5; D uncertain. The germline V gene has CDR1 LGHNA and CDR2 YNFKEQ. This CDR3 spans 15 amino acids. V was trimmed by 4 bases and J by 2 bases, leaving 12 bases between them. The CDR3 DNA is TGTGCCAGCAGCCGGTACGGGCGAGGCAATCAGCCCCAGCATTTT. This encodes CASSRYGRGNQPQHF.

The chain is built from TRBV25-1 and TRBJ2-1, with 10 bases identical to TRBD2. The germline CDR1 and CDR2 sequences are MGHDK and SYGVNS. After removal of 1 base from V and 8 bases from J, the junction contained 5 bases not matched to a gene. The CDR3 consists of 15 residues. In DNA, the CDR3 is TGTGCCAGCAGTGAATTTGAGCGGGAGGGCGATGAGCAGTTCTTC. Its translation: CASSEFEREGDEQFF.

The V and J genes are TRBV28 and TRBJ2-1; TRBD1 matches at 8 bases. With 4 bases clipped from V and 7 bases from J, the junction kept 12 bases outside the gene matches. Germline values: CDR1 MDHEN, CDR2 SYDVKM. CDR3 length: 16 amino acids. The CDR3 reads CASSSGQGAGGNEQFF. The CDR3 DNA is TGTGCCAGCAGTTCTGGACAGGGAGCGGGCGGGAATGAGCAGTTCTTC.

The chain combines TRBV5-1 with TRBJ2-1; 14 positions match TRBD2. V was pared by 4 bases and J by 7 bases, with 10 bases of the junction left unmatched. This CDR3 has 17 amino acids. Germline assignment: CDR1 SGHRS and CDR2 YFSETQ. CDR3 in amino acids: CASSPATSGRAMNEQFF. DNA for the CDR3: TGCGCCAGCAGCCCGGCGACTAGCGGGAGGGCCATGAATGAGCAGTTCTTC. The whole variable domain, remainder taken from reference TRBV5-1 and TRBJ2-1, is KAGVTQTPRYLIKTRGQQVTLSCSPISGHRSVSWYQQTPGQGLQFLFEYFSETQRNKGNFPGRFSGRQFSNSRSEMNVSTLELGDSALYLCASSPATSGRAMNEQFFGPGTRLTVL.

About this clone itself: The same CDR3 can be traced to other DNA sequences in this sample. The CDR3 DNA follows: TGTGCCAGCAGCGTACTCGGTGGAGAGACCCAGTACTTC. It codes for CASSVLGGETQYF. The chain uses TRBV9 and TRBJ2-5; D gene ambiguous. V gave up 1 base and J gave up 4 bases, with 8 bases separating them. The CDR3 runs to 13 residues. Germline V CDR1 and CDR2: SGDLS, YYNGEE. The variable domain in full, completed from reference TRBV9 and TRBJ2-5, reads DSGVTQTPKHLITATGQRVTLRCSPRSGDLSVYWYQQSLDQGLQFLIQYYNGEERAKGNILERFSAQQFPDLHSELNLSSLELGDSALYFCASSVLGGETQYFGPGTRLLVL.

This chain joins TRBV10-3 and TRBJ2-3; 8 nucleotides align to TRBD1. CDR1 ENHRY and CDR2 SYGVKD come from the germline V gene. The CDR3 totals 14 residues. The ends lost 6 bases at V and 2 bases at J; junction bases unmatched: 4. CDR3 DNA sequence: TGTGCCATCAGCCCGGGACAGGACACAGATACGCAGTATTTT. Amino acids: CAISPGQDTDTQYF.

This clone was detected only once. The chain couples TRBV5-4 to TRBJ2-7; 11 bases are shared with TRBD2. Germline values: CDR1 SGHNT, CDR2 YYREEE (reference sequence). CDR3 length: 15 amino acids. V shed 0 bases, J shed 5 bases, and the junction held 4 bases outside the gene matches. The CDR3 loop is CASSLVTSGSNEQYF. The CDR3 DNA reads TGTGCCAGCAGCTTGGTTACTAGCGGGAGTAACGAGCAGTACTTC.

This chain links TRBV19 with TRBJ1-1, with 7 bases identical to TRBD1. This CDR3 spans 13 amino acids. Trimming cost V 7 bases and J 11 bases; bases outside gene matches: 13. Germline-derived CDR1 and CDR2 are LNHDA and SQIVND (reference sequence). CDR3 in amino acids: CASTEMRGLQAFF. CDR3 nucleotides: TGTGCCAGTACCGAAATGAGGGGGCTTCAGGCTTTCTTT. The full variable domain, completed using reference TRBV19 and TRBJ1-1, is DGGITQSPKYLFRKEGQNVTLSCEQNLNHDAMYWYRQDPGQGLRLIYYSQIVNDFQKGDIAEGYSVSREKKESFPLTVTSAQKNPTAFYLCASTEMRGLQAFFGQGTRLTVV.

The chain carries TRBV30 and TRBJ1-2, with a possible D match to TRBD1 (5 bases). The germline V gene encodes CDR1 GTSNPN and CDR2 SVGIG (reference sequence). V shed 0 bases and J shed 2 bases, with 7 bases lying between them. The CDR3 totals 13 residues. CDR3 nucleotide sequence: TGTGCCTGGAGTGTGGGACTGAACTATGGCTACACCTTC. Its translation: CAWSVGLNYGYTF.

The chain couples TRBV14 to TRBJ2-2, with 10 bases aligning to TRBD1. The CDR3 consists of 20 residues. The germline gives CDR1 SGHDN, CDR2 FVKESK. With 2 bases clipped from V and 2 bases from J, the junction kept 14 bases outside the gene matches. CDR3 protein: CASSQRERPGQGTNTGELFF. Here the CDR3 DNA reads TGTGCCAGCAGCCAACGAGAACGGCCGGGACAGGGGACTAACACCGGGGAGCTGTTTTTT.

The chain has TRBV4-1 and TRBJ2-3, with D perhaps given as TRBD1 or TRBD2 (7 bases each). Trimming cost V 3 bases and J 4 bases, with 23 bases left between them. The CDR3 is 18 residues long. Germline CDR1 is MGHRA and CDR2 is YSYEKL. The CDR3 DNA reads TGCGCCAGCAGCCAGGTTCCCTCAGGGGGAGGGCCTTCAGATACGCAGTATTTT. This codes for CASSQVPSGGGPSDTQYF.

The CDR3 sequence is CASSETGTTSYEQYF. CDR3 coding DNA: TGCGCCAGCAGTGAAACCGGGACAACATCCTACGAGCAGTACTTC. The chain links TRBV5-1 to TRBJ2-7, with a possible D match to TRBD1 (6 bases). The CDR3 is made up of 15 amino acids. Germline lookup yields CDR1 SGHRS and CDR2 YFSETQ. The ends were cut back, 5 bases at V and 1 base at J, with 16 bases in the middle.

The chain employs TRBV6-1 and TRBJ2-2; the match to TRBD2 covers 10 bases. This CDR3 spans 20 amino acids. V was pared by 3 bases and J by 4 bases, with 17 bases of the junction left unmatched. From germline, CDR1 is MNHNS and CDR2 SASEGT. CDR3 sequence reads: CASSDYTKSGRAEFTGELFF. The CDR3 DNA reads TGTGCCAGCAGTGACTATACGAAAAGCGGGAGGGCTGAATTCACCGGGGAGCTGTTTTTT.

The rearrangement uses TRBV9 and TRBJ1-3; D remains unclear. The CDR3 is made up of 19 amino acids. The V end was cut by 4 bases, the J end by 7 bases, with 30 bases between. CDR1 is SGDLS and CDR2 is YYNGEE in the germline V gene. The chain's CDR3 is CASSKHLEAGGGSRNTIYF. CDR3 nucleotide sequence: TGTGCCAGCAGCAAACATCTTGAGGCGGGTGGTGGAAGTCGTAACACCATATATTTT.